The 13 T cell receptor beta chains below all came from one sample that was sequenced in a study of OX40 agonist ivuxolimab in advanced cancers. Profiling relied on immunoSEQ multiplex PCR, and the TCRdb table lists in-frame clones only, not all of them. In the table there are just under 85,000 clones, 75% to 90% of which are singletons. Sample: CD4+ or CD8+ T cells sorted from blood, taken in a trial of the OX40 agonist ivuxolimab. The receptors were gathered from an adult with an advanced solid tumor such as melanoma, head and neck, liver or kidney cancer.

This chain uses TRBV27 with TRBJ1-1; D unclear. CDR3 size: 14 residues. Per the germline V gene, CDR1 is MNHEY and CDR2 is SMNVEV (reference sequence). V dropped 2 bases and J dropped 0 bases, with 7 bases sitting between them. CDR3 amino acids: CASSLNGMNTEAFF. The CDR3 nucleotides are TGTGCCAGCAGTTTAAACGGCATGAACACTGAAGCTTTCTTT.

This sequence joins TRBV20-1 and TRBJ1-2; no clear D. Between the trimmed V and J ends, which lost 3 bases and 5 bases, there was a span of 7 bases. Per the germline V gene, CDR1 is DFQATT and CDR2 is SNEGSKA (reference sequence). The CDR3 is made up of 11 amino acids. CDR3 sequence (DNA): TGCAGTGCTAGGTTAGGATATGGCTACACCTTC. Its translation is CSARLGYGYTF.

This chain joins TRBV6-5 and TRBJ2-6, with D unclear. CDR3 length: 13 residues. V was trimmed by 3 bases and J by 2 bases, leaving 2 bases between them. Germline V gives CDR1 MNHEY, CDR2 SVGAGI. Here the CDR3 reads CASSYPGANVLTF. DNA of the CDR3: TGTGCCAGCAGTTATCCTGGGGCCAACGTCCTGACTTTC.

The chain couples TRBV5-1 to TRBJ1-2; D is undetermined. The V end was cut by 7 bases, the J end by 4 bases, with 17 bases between. The CDR3 extends over 14 amino acids. The germline gives CDR1 SGHRS, CDR2 YFSETQ. This chain's CDR3 is CASGPVDESYGYTF. The DNA of the CDR3 is TGCGCCAGCGGCCCCGTGGACGAAAGCTATGGCTACACCTTC. Together with reference TRBV5-1 and TRBJ1-2, the CDR3 gives the full variable domain: KAGVTQTPRYLIKTRGQQVTLSCSPISGHRSVSWYQQTPGQGLQFLFEYFSETQRNKGNFPGRFSGRQFSNSRSEMNVSTLELGDSALYLCASGPVDESYGYTFGSGTRLTVV.

This sequence joins TRBV5-4 and TRBJ2-7; D remains ambiguous. The length of the CDR3 is 14 residues. From germline, CDR1 is SGHNT and CDR2 YYREEE (reference sequence). The V end lost 5 bases, the J end lost 4 bases, and 16 bases lay between the germline ends. CDR3 coding DNA: TGTGCCAGCAGTCAACCGGGCATCTTATACGAGCAGTACGTC. This gives the protein CASSQPGILYEQYV.

V and J are TRBV28 and TRBJ1-3; D is unclear. The CDR3 is made up of 15 amino acids. V was pared by 5 bases and J by 0 bases, with 11 bases between. CDR1 and CDR2 (germline): MDHEN, SYDVKM. DNA of the CDR3: TGTGCCAGCAGTCTCCAAATGGGCTCTGGAAACACCATATATTTT. Protein sequence: CASSLQMGSGNTIYF.

The chain combines TRBV7-6 with TRBJ2-6; D is perhaps TRBD1 (5 bases). The germline V gene encodes CDR1 SGHVS and CDR2 FNYEAQ. The CDR3 is made up of 15 amino acids. The ends were cut back, 3 bases at V and 2 bases at J, with 8 bases in the middle. The DNA of the CDR3 is TGTGCCAGCAGCTTCCCAGGGACTGGGGCCAACGTCCTGACTTTC. This sequence encodes CASSFPGTGANVLTF.

This chain's CDR3 is CASSLTEGRDTEAFF. In DNA, the CDR3 is TGTGCCAGCAGCTTAACGGAGGGGCGGGACACTGAAGCTTTCTTT. The V and J genes are TRBV7-2 and TRBJ1-1, with D maybe TRBD1 (5 bases). Germline-derived CDR1 and CDR2 are SGHTA and FQGNSA. This CDR3 has 15 residues. V lost 2 bases and J lost 3, with 13 bases in between.

The CDR3 DNA is TGTGCCTGGGGACCGGGACAGGGCGACACTGAAGCTTTCTTT. The encoded protein is CAWGPGQGDTEAFF. This chain uses TRBV30 with TRBJ1-1, with 9 bases that match TRBD1. The CDR3 spans 14 residues. Germline CDR1 reads GTSNPN; CDR2 reads SVGIG (reference sequence). V gave up 5 bases and J gave up 3 bases; unmatched junction bases: 7.

The J gene is TRBJ1-5, the V gene TRBV12-5; D ambiguous. Trimming removed 6 bases from V and 6 bases from J, with 15 bases in between. CDR1 LGHNT and CDR2 FRNRAP come from the germline V gene. This CDR3 has 14 amino acids. CDR3 DNA: TGTGCTAGTGGCCTTGAAGCAACCCGTCAGCCCCAGCATTTT. Translating gives CASGLEATRQPQHF. The whole variable domain, filled in from reference TRBV12-5 and TRBJ1-5, reads DARVTQTPRHKVTEMGQEVTMRCQPILGHNTVFWYRQTMMQGLELLAYFRNRAPLDDSGMPKDRFSAEMPDATLATLKIQPSEPRDSAVYFCASGLEATRQPQHFGDGTRLSIL.

This clone has just a few counts. The rearrangement joins TRBV5-1 to TRBJ1-6; 10 bases fit TRBD1. CDR3 length: 14 residues. The germline V gene has CDR1 SGHRS and CDR2 YFSETQ. The V gene end was trimmed by 4 bases and the J gene end by 8 bases; junction bases not matched to a gene: 3. CDR3 nucleotides: TGCGCCAGCAGCCGCGGACAGGGGGATTCACCCCTCCACTTT. Translated, it gives CASSRGQGDSPLHF.

The chain uses TRBV18 and TRBJ2-5; D is unresolved. V shed 2 bases and J shed 5 bases, with 3 bases lying between them. Germline CDR1 is KGHSH and CDR2 is LQKENI. The CDR3 consists of 11 residues. CDR3 region: CASSPSETQYF. CDR3 sequence (DNA): TGTGCCAGCTCACCAAGCGAGACCCAGTACTTC.

The chain combines TRBV9 with TRBJ1-6; D uncertain. This CDR3 contains 15 residues. Germline V lookup: CDR1 SGDLS, CDR2 YYNGEE. Trimming shortened V by 0 bases and J by 8 bases, and 12 bases separated the two germline ends. CDR3 loop: CASSVVDDWDSPLHF. In nucleotides, the CDR3 is TGTGCCAGCAGCGTAGTGGACGATTGGGATTCACCCCTCCACTTT.